This passage covers 3 T cell receptor beta chains from one sample sequenced in a study of tumor and adjacent non-tumor tissue in lung cancer. A modified ARM-PCR protocol with three rounds of nested PCR amplified TCRbeta. TCRdb recomputed calls from the multiplex PCR reads with MiXCR, one row per CDR3 protein. The repertoire holds roughly 90,000 distinct CDR3 sequences, with roughly three quarters as singletons. No cell sorting was done before RNA was extracted from the tissue. This non-tumor lung sample came from over 3 cm beyond the tumor edge. The sample consisted of distant non-tumor lung tissue. The receptors shown here come from a woman aged 50 to 60 with non-small cell lung cancer.

As concerns this clonotype: An end of the junction differs from the germline gene, which may be a read error. The CDR3 DNA follows: TGTGCCAGCAGCTTAATAAGGGGGCTGACAACGGACATCAAGAACTATGGCTACATCTTC. This sequence encodes CASSLIRGLTTDIKNYGYIF. V gene TRBV7-9 combines with J gene TRBJ1-2; 7 bases line up with TRBD1. The CDR3 totals 20 residues. Per germline, CDR1 SEHNR and CDR2 FQNEAQ (reference sequence).

This clonotype has at least ten counts. The J gene is TRBJ2-1, the V gene TRBV6-4, with unresolved D. This CDR3 contains 14 residues. CDR1 and CDR2 (germline): MRHNA, SNTAGT. The V end lost 0 bases, the J end lost 4 bases, and 7 bases lay between the germline ends. The CDR3 DNA is TGTGCCAGCAGTGACTCTGGCGATTACAATGAGCAGTTCTTC. Translating gives CASSDSGDYNEQFF.

This clonotype was recorded only once. Relative to the germline gene, one junction end is altered; a read error may explain this. This chain links TRBV10-3 with TRBJ2-1; D is perhaps TRBD2 (5 bases). The CDR3 runs to 13 residues. Germline CDR1 reads ENHRY; CDR2 reads SYGVKD. CDR3 residues: CVISVGLYNEQFF. Written as DNA, the CDR3 is TGTGTCATCAGTGTAGGACTCTACAATGAGCAGTTCTTC.